This is a list of T cell receptor beta chains from one sample in a study of blood T cell repertoires in COVID-19. The method was immunoSEQ multiplex PCR; TCRdb's version includes in-frame clones alone and lacks a portion of them. The sample lists about 250,000 clones, approximately 90% seen once, with 2% to 2.5% in the top ten. Sequenced material: peripheral blood. Receptors were obtained from a woman aged 40 to 50 who had recovered from COVID-19. CDR3s include the opening cysteine and the closing phenylalanine or tryptophan.

TRBV28	TRBJ2-1	CASSTPGGLGLNEQFF
TRBV7-2	TRBJ1-1	CASSVADRHLTEAFF
TRBV7-2	TRBJ2-7	CASSYLAGSYEQYF
TRBV4-1	TRBJ1-1	CASSRQTGPTTEAFF
TRBV7-9	TRBJ1-6	CASSFPNSPLHF
TRBV4-1	TRBJ2-2	CASSLTGAEVVGELFF
TRBV21-1	TRBJ2-5	CASSLGLAVQETQYF
TRBV6-2/TRBV6-3	TRBJ2-3	CASSFSGASTDTQYF
TRBV18	TRBJ2-3	CASSPGTGGADTQYF
TRBV29-1	TRBJ2-7	CSVEERTGMTYEQYF
TRBV4-3	TRBJ2-1	CASSQVQGRGSYNEQFF
TRBV6-6	TRBJ2-2	CASRNSGGSGELFF
TRBV6-2/TRBV6-3	TRBJ2-1	CASSYSASGSSYNEQFF
TRBV6-2/TRBV6-3	TRBJ2-5	CASSYSPTGLAQETQYF